These T cell receptor beta chains were read from a single sample in a study of shared clonotypes between healthy human individuals. The repertoire was sequenced with immunoSEQ multiplex PCR; TCRdb's copy has only in-frame clones and lacks some. Of about 2 million clones in the sample, approximately 95% were seen once. The source material was naive CD4+ T cells sorted from blood. These receptors were taken from a man aged 18 to 30 in good health. Each CDR3 is given with its conserved first and last residue. Fields, in order: clone size, V gene, CDR3 length, D gene, J gene, CDR3 protein, CDR3 DNA. The D gene is left open where the match is weak. Rows may omit the clone size; those that give it use once, few, many or a size class.

abundance: once; v_gene: TRBV5-6; len: 16; d_gene: -; j_gene: TRBJ2-2; CDR3aa: CASSLGPGERTGELFF; CDR3nt: TGTGCCAGCAGCTTGGGGCCGGGGGAACGGACCGGGGAGCTGTTTTTT
abundance: -; v_gene: TRBV28; len: 17; d_gene: TRBD1; j_gene: TRBJ2-6; CDR3aa: CASAAGTGLSGANVLTF; CDR3nt: TGTGCCAGCGCCGCCGGGACAGGCCTTTCTGGGGCCAACGTCCTGACTTTC
abundance: -; v_gene: TRBV5-4; len: 14; d_gene: -; j_gene: TRBJ1-2; CDR3aa: CASSYFDRTGGYTF; CDR3nt: TGTGCCAGCAGCTATTTCGACAGGACGGGCGGCTACACCTTC
abundance: -; v_gene: TRBV5-6; len: 15; d_gene: -; j_gene: TRBJ2-1; CDR3aa: CASRWGTSWVNEQFF; CDR3nt: TGTGCCAGCAGGTGGGGTACCAGCTGGGTGAATGAGCAGTTCTTC
abundance: -; v_gene: TRBV30; len: 13; d_gene: TRBD1; j_gene: TRBJ1-1; CDR3aa: CAWNGQGRTEAFF; CDR3nt: TGTGCCTGGAATGGACAGGGACGCACTGAAGCTTTCTTT
abundance: -; v_gene: TRBV5-1; len: 17; d_gene: TRBD2; j_gene: TRBJ2-7; CDR3aa: CASSLAPGLASVYEQYF; CDR3nt: TGCGCCAGCAGCTTGGCTCCGGGACTAGCCTCAGTCTACGAGCAGTACTTC
abundance: -; v_gene: TRBV10-1; len: 15; d_gene: -; j_gene: TRBJ2-3; CDR3aa: CASSDDPTSTDTQYF; CDR3nt: TGCGCCAGCAGTGATGATCCGACTAGCACAGATACGCAGTATTTT
abundance: -; v_gene: TRBV7-9; len: 19; d_gene: TRBD2; j_gene: TRBJ2-7; CDR3aa: CASSSLTAGGLAGVREQYF; CDR3nt: TGTGCCAGCAGCTCCTTGACCGCCGGGGGACTAGCGGGAGTAAGGGAGCAGTACTTC
abundance: -; v_gene: TRBV5-4; len: 17; d_gene: TRBD1; j_gene: TRBJ1-6; CDR3aa: CASSSDWDSNGHSPLHF; CDR3nt: TGTGCCAGCAGCTCCGACTGGGACAGCAACGGGCATTCACCCCTCCACTTT
abundance: -; v_gene: TRBV6-5; len: 13; d_gene: -; j_gene: TRBJ1-4; CDR3aa: CASRDGTREKLFF; CDR3nt: TGTGCCAGCAGGGACGGGACGCGTGAAAAACTGTTTTTT
abundance: -; v_gene: TRBV5-4; len: 12; d_gene: -; j_gene: TRBJ2-7; CDR3aa: CASSYLSYEQYF; CDR3nt: TGTGCCAGCAGCTACCTTTCCTACGAGCAGTACTTC
abundance: -; v_gene: TRBV6-4; len: 15; d_gene: TRBD1; j_gene: TRBJ2-7; CDR3aa: CASSSPGTGAREQYF; CDR3nt: TGTGCCAGCAGTAGTCCCGGGACAGGGGCGCGGGAGCAGTACTTC
abundance: -; v_gene: TRBV27; len: 15; d_gene: -; j_gene: TRBJ1-6; CDR3aa: CATTSGDPRVSPLHF; CDR3nt: TGTGCCACCACAAGTGGGGACCCCAGGGTTTCACCCCTCCACTTT
abundance: -; v_gene: TRBV7-2; len: 16; d_gene: -; j_gene: TRBJ2-3; CDR3aa: CASSLSGSLSTDTQYF; CDR3nt: TGTGCCAGCAGCTTGAGCGGGTCCCTTAGCACAGATACGCAGTATTTT
abundance: once; v_gene: TRBV4-3; len: 16; d_gene: -; j_gene: TRBJ2-5; CDR3aa: CASSQEEAAVQETQYF; CDR3nt: TGCGCCAGCAGCCAAGAGGAAGCGGCGGTTCAAGAGACCCAGTACTTC
abundance: once; v_gene: TRBV18; len: 14; d_gene: TRBD1; j_gene: TRBJ1-2; CDR3aa: CASSTGTGVYGYTF; CDR3nt: TGTGCCAGCTCTACCGGGACAGGGGTCTATGGCTACACCTTC
abundance: -; v_gene: TRBV6-1; len: 14; d_gene: -; j_gene: TRBJ1-1; CDR3aa: CASSEGDRRTEAFF; CDR3nt: TGTGCCAGCAGTGAAGGTGACAGAAGGACTGAAGCTTTCTTT
abundance: once; v_gene: TRBV30; len: 12; d_gene: -; j_gene: TRBJ2-3; CDR3aa: CAWSLGSGLQYF; CDR3nt: TGTGCCTGGAGTCTCGGATCAGGATTGCAGTATTTT
abundance: -; v_gene: TRBV4-1; len: 21; d_gene: TRBD1; j_gene: TRBJ1-3; CDR3aa: CASSQDHTGTGGIGSGNTIYF; CDR3nt: TGCGCCAGCAGCCAAGATCATACTGGGACAGGGGGTATCGGGTCTGGAAACACCATATATTTT
abundance: -; v_gene: TRBV5-1; len: 15; d_gene: -; j_gene: TRBJ2-7; CDR3aa: CASSLEGGSYYEQYF; CDR3nt: TGCGCCAGCAGCTTGGAGGGGGGCTCCTACTACGAGCAGTACTTC
abundance: -; v_gene: TRBV6-1; len: 16; d_gene: TRBD1; j_gene: TRBJ2-1; CDR3aa: CASSVSGTGQGNEQFF; CDR3nt: TGTGCCAGCAGTGTCTCCGGGACAGGGCAGGGCAATGAGCAGTTCTTC
abundance: -; v_gene: TRBV7-9; len: 13; d_gene: -; j_gene: TRBJ1-2; CDR3aa: CASSLAGSRGYTF; CDR3nt: TGTGCCAGCAGCTTGGCAGGCTCAAGGGGCTACACCTTC
abundance: -; v_gene: TRBV30; len: 17; d_gene: -; j_gene: TRBJ2-7; CDR3aa: CAWSALGAAGKLYEQYF; CDR3nt: TGTGCCTGGAGTGCCTTGGGGGCGGCGGGAAAGCTCTACGAGCAGTACTTC
abundance: -; v_gene: TRBV7-9; len: 15; d_gene: -; j_gene: TRBJ1-3; CDR3aa: CASTYGRGPGNTIYF; CDR3nt: TGTGCCAGCACGTATGGTCGGGGGCCTGGAAACACCATATATTTT
abundance: -; v_gene: TRBV6-5; len: 15; d_gene: TRBD1; j_gene: TRBJ2-3; CDR3aa: CASSYSDRDSDTQYF; CDR3nt: TGTGCCAGCAGTTACTCGGACAGGGACAGCGATACGCAGTATTTT
abundance: -; v_gene: TRBV5-4; len: 12; d_gene: -; j_gene: TRBJ2-1; CDR3aa: CASSSLSSEQFF; CDR3nt: TGTGCCAGCAGCTCCCTGTCCAGTGAGCAGTTCTTC
abundance: -; v_gene: TRBV4-1; len: 14; d_gene: -; j_gene: TRBJ1-4; CDR3aa: CASSQVGPVEKLFF; CDR3nt: TGCGCCAGCAGCCAAGTGGGCCCTGTTGAAAAACTGTTTTTT
abundance: -; v_gene: TRBV5-1; len: 15; d_gene: TRBD2; j_gene: TRBJ2-1; CDR3aa: CASSLDQGGYNEQFF; CDR3nt: TGCGCCAGCAGCTTGGACCAGGGAGGGTACAATGAGCAGTTCTTC
abundance: -; v_gene: TRBV5-1; len: 16; d_gene: TRBD1; j_gene: TRBJ1-4; CDR3aa: CASSLEGDRGNEKLFF; CDR3nt: TGCGCCAGCAGCTTGGAAGGGGACAGGGGTAATGAAAAACTGTTTTTT
abundance: -; v_gene: TRBV10-3; len: 13; d_gene: TRBD1; j_gene: TRBJ1-2; CDR3aa: CAISPGQGYGYTF; CDR3nt: TGTGCCATCAGCCCGGGACAGGGCTATGGCTACACCTTC
abundance: -; v_gene: TRBV2; len: 18; d_gene: TRBD1; j_gene: TRBJ2-2; CDR3aa: CASSQRRQGPTNTGELFF; CDR3nt: TGTGCCAGCAGCCAGAGACGACAGGGCCCAACGAACACCGGGGAGCTGTTTTTT
abundance: -; v_gene: TRBV11-1; len: 13; d_gene: -; j_gene: TRBJ2-7; CDR3aa: CASSLAAYYEQYF; CDR3nt: TGTGCCAGCAGCTTGGCGGCCTACTACGAGCAGTACTTC
abundance: -; v_gene: TRBV2; len: 14; d_gene: -; j_gene: TRBJ1-1; CDR3aa: CASSLVSGDTEAFF; CDR3nt: TGTGCCAGCAGCCTAGTATCAGGGGACACTGAAGCTTTCTTT
abundance: -; v_gene: TRBV4-3; len: 15; d_gene: -; j_gene: TRBJ1-4; CDR3aa: CASSQDWGRGEKLFF; CDR3nt: TGCGCCAGCAGCCAAGATTGGGGGCGGGGGGAAAAACTGTTTTTT
abundance: few; v_gene: TRBV6-1; len: 12; d_gene: -; j_gene: TRBJ1-1; CDR3aa: CASRGTTWEAFF; CDR3nt: TGTGCCAGCAGGGGGACCACCTGGGAAGCTTTCTTT
abundance: -; v_gene: TRBV7-9; len: 13; d_gene: -; j_gene: TRBJ2-5; CDR3aa: CASSLDYTQTQYF; CDR3nt: TGTGCCAGCAGCTTAGACTACACTCAGACCCAGTACTTC
abundance: -; v_gene: TRBV7-9; len: 14; d_gene: -; j_gene: TRBJ1-2; CDR3aa: CASSLNMESDGYTF; CDR3nt: TGTGCCAGCAGCTTAAATATGGAGTCGGATGGCTACACCTTC
abundance: -; v_gene: TRBV6-1; len: 12; d_gene: -; j_gene: TRBJ2-5; CDR3aa: CASSDLRETQYF; CDR3nt: TGTGCCAGCAGTGACCTGCGCGAGACCCAGTACTTC
abundance: -; v_gene: TRBV5-1; len: 13; d_gene: -; j_gene: TRBJ1-1; CDR3aa: CASNRATNTEAFF; CDR3nt: TGCGCCAGCAATCGTGCCACGAACACTGAAGCTTTCTTT
abundance: -; v_gene: TRBV7-9; len: 13; d_gene: TRBD1; j_gene: TRBJ1-1; CDR3aa: CASSLGQGPEAFF; CDR3nt: TGTGCCAGCAGCCTCGGACAGGGCCCTGAAGCTTTCTTT
abundance: -; v_gene: TRBV5-6; len: 14; d_gene: -; j_gene: TRBJ1-2; CDR3aa: CASSLPSAPYGYTF; CDR3nt: TGTGCCAGCAGCTTGCCGTCGGCGCCCTATGGCTACACCTTC
abundance: -; v_gene: TRBV9; len: 16; d_gene: -; j_gene: TRBJ1-1; CDR3aa: CASSVTGTAPNTEAFF; CDR3nt: TGTGCCAGCAGCGTAACAGGGACGGCACCGAACACTGAAGCTTTCTTT
abundance: -; v_gene: TRBV10-3; len: 15; d_gene: -; j_gene: TRBJ1-6; CDR3aa: CAISTQRGSGAPLHF; CDR3nt: TGTGCCATCAGTACCCAGAGGGGCTCAGGCGCACCCCTCCACTTT
abundance: -; v_gene: TRBV13; len: 18; d_gene: -; j_gene: TRBJ2-6; CDR3aa: CASSLSGGVTPGANVLTF; CDR3nt: TGTGCCAGCAGCTTATCTGGAGGGGTTACGCCTGGGGCCAACGTCCTGACTTTC
abundance: -; v_gene: TRBV21-1; len: 15; d_gene: -; j_gene: TRBJ2-7; CDR3aa: CASSSRGQGNGEQYF; CDR3nt: TGTGCCAGCAGCTCAAGGGGACAGGGGAACGGCGAGCAGTACTTC
abundance: -; v_gene: TRBV30; len: 14; d_gene: -; j_gene: TRBJ2-3; CDR3aa: CAWSRTGYTDTQYF; CDR3nt: TGTGCCTGGAGTAGAACGGGGTACACAGATACGCAGTATTTT
abundance: -; v_gene: TRBV2; len: 14; d_gene: -; j_gene: TRBJ2-1; CDR3aa: CASSGQIVGNEQFF; CDR3nt: TGTGCCAGCAGTGGCCAAATTGTAGGCAATGAGCAGTTCTTC
abundance: once; v_gene: TRBV7-2; len: 14; d_gene: TRBD2; j_gene: TRBJ2-2; CDR3aa: CASSSGLGGGELFF; CDR3nt: TGTGCCAGCAGCTCGGGACTAGGCGGCGGGGAGCTGTTTTTT
abundance: -; v_gene: TRBV5-6; len: 13; d_gene: -; j_gene: TRBJ1-1; CDR3aa: CASSLSSFAEAFF; CDR3nt: TGTGCCAGCAGCTTGAGTAGTTTCGCTGAAGCTTTCTTT
abundance: -; v_gene: TRBV5-1; len: 17; d_gene: -; j_gene: TRBJ2-1; CDR3aa: CASSESGSLSSYNEQFF; CDR3nt: TGCGCCAGCAGCGAATCCGGCAGTTTGTCCTCCTACAATGAGCAGTTCTTC
abundance: -; v_gene: TRBV7-9; len: 16; d_gene: -; j_gene: TRBJ2-6; CDR3aa: CASRQSGDSGANVLTF; CDR3nt: TGTGCCAGCAGACAATCAGGGGATTCTGGGGCCAACGTCCTGACTTTC
abundance: -; v_gene: TRBV20-1; len: 11; d_gene: -; j_gene: TRBJ1-1; CDR3aa: CSALDRIEAFF; CDR3nt: TGCAGTGCTCTGGACAGAATAGAAGCTTTCTTT
abundance: -; v_gene: TRBV4-1; len: 17; d_gene: TRBD1; j_gene: TRBJ2-1; CDR3aa: CASSLPGQGAGYNEQFF; CDR3nt: TGCGCCAGCAGCCTCCCCGGTCAGGGGGCGGGGTACAATGAGCAGTTCTTC
abundance: -; v_gene: TRBV6-1; len: 14; d_gene: -; j_gene: TRBJ2-2; CDR3aa: CASSGTANTGELFF; CDR3nt: TGTGCCAGCAGTGGGACAGCAAACACCGGGGAGCTGTTTTTT
abundance: -; v_gene: TRBV30; len: 13; d_gene: -; j_gene: TRBJ1-1; CDR3aa: CAWRATGNTEAFF; CDR3nt: TGTGCCTGGAGAGCTACGGGGAACACTGAAGCTTTCTTT
abundance: -; v_gene: TRBV6-4; len: 15; d_gene: -; j_gene: TRBJ2-1; CDR3aa: CASSDRGVNSNEQFF; CDR3nt: TGTGCCAGCAGTGATAGGGGCGTAAATTCCAATGAGCAGTTCTTC
abundance: -; v_gene: TRBV11-2; len: 15; d_gene: -; j_gene: TRBJ2-1; CDR3aa: CASSLGGGKVNEQFF; CDR3nt: TGTGCCAGCAGCTTGGGGGGCGGGAAGGTCAATGAGCAGTTCTTC